The clone carrying this T cell receptor beta chain was counted many times. The antigen is undetermined. Volunteers from a blood bank in Maryland, USA, constituted the healthy controls. CDR3 length: 14 residues. Deletions cut 2 bases from V and 8 bases from J, with 13 bases between. Germline CDR1 and CDR2: SEHNR and FQNEAQ (reference sequence). This sample stems from a study of neurological immune-mediated disorders. Study results and caveats: Patients with HTLV-1-associated myelopathy showed the most TCR clonal expansion. Those with multiple sclerosis showed the least, falling below healthy controls. The study found no CDR3 amino acid sequences shared by expanded clones across subjects, suggesting private repertoires in all groups.

The cDNA came from 5'RACE, which used 10-nucleotide random UMIs. MiXCR, applied by TCRdb to the 5' RACE reads, yields one record per CDR3 protein. The sample holds about 48,000 distinct CDR3 sequences; around 25% are singletons and the top ten take over 20%. The sample taken for sequencing was PBMCs. The gene calls are TRBV7-9 and TRBJ2-1; no definite D call. This TCR derives from a woman aged 70-85 years in good health. This CDR3 is CASSLMGSDYEQFF. The CDR3, as DNA: TGTGCCAGCAGCTTAATGGGCAGTGATTATGAGCAGTTCTTC.